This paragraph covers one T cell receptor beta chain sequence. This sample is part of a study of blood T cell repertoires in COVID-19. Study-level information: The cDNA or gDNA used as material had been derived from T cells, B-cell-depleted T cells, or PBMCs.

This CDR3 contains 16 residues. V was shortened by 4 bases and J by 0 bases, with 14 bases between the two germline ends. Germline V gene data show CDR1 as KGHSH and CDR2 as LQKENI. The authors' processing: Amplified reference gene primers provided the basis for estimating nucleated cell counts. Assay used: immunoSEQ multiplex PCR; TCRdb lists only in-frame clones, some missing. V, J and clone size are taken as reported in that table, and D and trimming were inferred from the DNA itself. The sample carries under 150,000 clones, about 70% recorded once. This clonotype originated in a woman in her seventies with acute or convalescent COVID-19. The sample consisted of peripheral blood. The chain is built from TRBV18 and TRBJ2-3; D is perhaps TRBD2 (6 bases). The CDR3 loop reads CASSHRSGSSTDTQYF. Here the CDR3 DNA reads TGTGCCAGCTCACACCGCAGCGGGTCTAGCACAGATACGCAGTATTTT.